The present entry profiles one T cell receptor (beta chain) with its context. The CDR3 runs to 11 residues. CDR1 and CDR2 (germline): MNHEY, SVGAGI. Trimming removed 10 bases at V and 2 bases at J, with 9 bases between. Time point specified: blood 4 weeks post-SBRT, at nephrectomy. Regarding treatment: 15 Gy SBRT to primary tumor, nephrectomy 4 weeks later. Blood was sampled at baseline, 2 weeks and 4 weeks after SBRT. The data were taken from a study of radiation and T cells in renal cell carcinoma. Data came from immunoSEQ multiplex PCR; TCRdb stores just in-frame clones and leaves some out. Seen here are 120,000 to 150,000 clones, 65% to 90% observed once, and the top ten hold 15% to 20%.

The sequenced sample was blood, obtained from a patient whose treatment included radiotherapy and nephrectomy. This receptor was obtained from a woman aged 45-65 years with renal cell carcinoma. V usage is TRBV6-5 and J usage is TRBJ2-7; D gene uncertain. CDR3 protein: CAIGRTYEQYF. The CDR3, as DNA: TGTGCCATAGGACGGACCTACGAGCAGTACTTC.